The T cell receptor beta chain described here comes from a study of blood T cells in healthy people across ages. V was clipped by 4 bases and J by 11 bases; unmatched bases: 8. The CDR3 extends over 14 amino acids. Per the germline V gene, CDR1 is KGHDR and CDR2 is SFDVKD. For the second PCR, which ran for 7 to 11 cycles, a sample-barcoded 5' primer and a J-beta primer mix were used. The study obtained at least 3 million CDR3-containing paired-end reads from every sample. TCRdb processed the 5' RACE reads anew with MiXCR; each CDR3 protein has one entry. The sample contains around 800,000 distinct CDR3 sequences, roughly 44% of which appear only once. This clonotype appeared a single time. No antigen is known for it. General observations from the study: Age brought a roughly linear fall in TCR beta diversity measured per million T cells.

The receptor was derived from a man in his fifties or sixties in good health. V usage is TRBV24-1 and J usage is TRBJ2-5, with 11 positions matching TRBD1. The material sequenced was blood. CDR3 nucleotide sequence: TGTGCCACCAGTGACCGGACAGGGGGCCATGAGCAGTACTTC. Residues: CATSDRTGGHEQYF.